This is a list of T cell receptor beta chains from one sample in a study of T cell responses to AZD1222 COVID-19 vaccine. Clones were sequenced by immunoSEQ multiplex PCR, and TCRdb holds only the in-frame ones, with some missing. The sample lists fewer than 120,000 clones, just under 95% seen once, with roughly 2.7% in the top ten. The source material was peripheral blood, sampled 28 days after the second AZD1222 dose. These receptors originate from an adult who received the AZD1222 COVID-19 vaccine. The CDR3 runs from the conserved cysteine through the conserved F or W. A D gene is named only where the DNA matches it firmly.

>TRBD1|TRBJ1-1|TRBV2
TGTGCCAGCAGGGACAGGGGTAACACTGAAGCTTTCTTT
CASRDRGNTEAFF
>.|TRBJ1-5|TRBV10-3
TGTGCCATCAGTGAGCTACACAAGCCCCAGCATTTT
CAISELHKPQHF
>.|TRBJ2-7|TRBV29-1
TGCAGCGTTGAAGGGGGTTCCGGCTACGAGCAGTACTTC
CSVEGGSGYEQYF
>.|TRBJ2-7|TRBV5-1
TGCGCCAGCAGCTTCGCGGCGGTCGCCACAAGGGTAGTCGAGCAGTACTTC
CASSFAAVATRVVEQYF
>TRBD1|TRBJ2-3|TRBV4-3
TGCGCCAGCAGCGGACAGGGCGCAGATACGCAGTATTTT
CASSGQGADTQYF
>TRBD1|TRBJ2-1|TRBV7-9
TGTGCCAGCAGCGTCACAGGGGGCAATGAGCAGTTCTTC
CASSVTGGNEQFF
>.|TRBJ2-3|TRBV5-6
TGTGCCAGCAGCCCCCCTTGGGGGGGGGCAGCGGTAGATACGCAGTATTTT
CASSPPWGGAAVDTQYF
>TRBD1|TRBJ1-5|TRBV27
TGTGCCAGCAGCTTCGACAGGGACCAGCCCCAGCATTTT
CASSFDRDQPQHF
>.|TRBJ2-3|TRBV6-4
TGTGCCAGCAGTGACGGAAGCACAGATACGCAGTATTTT
CASSDGSTDTQYF
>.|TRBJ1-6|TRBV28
TGTGCCAGCAGTTTCGTAGGCAGTCTAAATAATTCACCCCTCCACTTT
CASSFVGSLNNSPLHF